A selection of T cell receptor beta chains follows, all from one sample in a study of cytomegalovirus exposure and HLA in healthy donors. Assay used: immunoSEQ multiplex PCR; TCRdb lists only in-frame clones, some missing. The sample includes 140,000 to 150,000 clones, about 80% of them seen just once. The sequenced sample was PBMCs. The origin of the receptors is a man aged 40-49 years in good health and CMV-seronegative. The CDR3 runs from the conserved cysteine through the conserved F or W. A D gene is named only where the DNA matches it firmly. Expanded clones are given a class, and other clones once, few, many or no size at all.

j_call	v_call	clone_size	d_call	cdr3_aa
TRBJ1-5	TRBV19	few	-	CASSRSGGGNQPQHF
TRBJ2-2	TRBV7-6	-	-	CASSLGEGLTNTGELFF
TRBJ1-2	TRBV19	-	-	CASSPAGTGYTF
TRBJ1-5	TRBV2	-	-	CASSERSHSNQPQHF
TRBJ2-1	TRBV28	-	TRBD2	CATAGIAGKESYNEQFF
TRBJ2-1	TRBV19	-	-	CASMLGGALSNEQFF
TRBJ2-4	TRBV12-5	once	-	CASGLTGGGDSQYF
TRBJ2-1	TRBV5-1	-	TRBD2	CASRASGPYNEQFF
TRBJ2-1	TRBV14	-	TRBD2	CASSFRDARRGGRSNEQFF
TRBJ2-7	TRBV19	once	-	CASRPEGQAGRTYEQYF
TRBJ2-5	TRBV27	-	TRBD2	CASSPGTSGISETQYF
TRBJ2-1	TRBV7-9	once	-	CASSLNNNEQFF
TRBJ2-1	TRBV28	-	TRBD2	CASSLGAGGLVGQFF
TRBJ2-7	TRBV2	-	-	CASTRYTYEQYF
TRBJ2-2	TRBV5-6	-	TRBD2	CASSYPPLRAGEGSGELFF
TRBJ2-7	TRBV4-1	-	-	CASGTGIKDGQYF
TRBJ2-3	TRBV19	-	-	CASSIAGWGTDTQYF
TRBJ2-1	TRBV5-1	-	TRBD2	CASSWGRASGRAYNEQFF
TRBJ2-7	TRBV2	-	TRBD2	CASSETGLAWGSYEQYF
TRBJ1-2	TRBV7-6	-	-	CASSPGPGDQGYGYTF
TRBJ1-1	TRBV7-3	-	TRBD1	CASSLTTAGGWTEAFF
TRBJ2-3	TRBV5-1	few	TRBD2	CASSLGLASSTDTQYF
TRBJ1-4	TRBV2	once	TRBD1	CASSGPGQGAPNEKLFF
TRBJ1-4	TRBV29-1	-	-	CSVQQQQLFNEKLFF